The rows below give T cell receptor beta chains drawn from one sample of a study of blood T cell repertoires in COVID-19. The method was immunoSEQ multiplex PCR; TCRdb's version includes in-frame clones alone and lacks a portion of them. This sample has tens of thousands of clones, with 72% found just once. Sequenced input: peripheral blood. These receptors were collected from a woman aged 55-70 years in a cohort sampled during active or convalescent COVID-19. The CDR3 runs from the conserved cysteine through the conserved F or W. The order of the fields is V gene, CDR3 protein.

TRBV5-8 CASSLPSSTDFTDTQYF
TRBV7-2 CASTQGWPGETQYF
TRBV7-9 CASSLGGQGRNTEAFF
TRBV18 CASSITGHNEQFF
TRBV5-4 CASSLTSGGWDTQYF
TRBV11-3 CASSFRTGQDTQYF
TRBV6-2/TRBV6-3 CASSQQRGTDTQYF
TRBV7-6 CASSPGPWGGTEAFF
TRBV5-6 CASRRTGPQETQYF
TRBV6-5 CASSYSRGGGKNIQYF
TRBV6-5 CASSRDRGLGYTF
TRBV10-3 CAISESSGVGNSPLHF
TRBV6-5 CASRPGGSETQYF
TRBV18 CASSPNSRGGSPLHF
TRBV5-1 CASSLAGSWETQYF
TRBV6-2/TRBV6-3 CASSYAPTVYGYTF
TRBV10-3 CAIRLAGELFF
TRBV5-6 CASSSGRLAPLQETQYF
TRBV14 CASSPRQGWGSSPLHF
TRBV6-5 CASSYAAAGTIYF
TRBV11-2 CASSPQMNTEAFF
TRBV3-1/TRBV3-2 CASSHPGQPQHF
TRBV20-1 CSKGRGKTQYF
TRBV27 CASRQGWRYGYTF
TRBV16 CASSQSIGTGGEKLFF
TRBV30 CAWRRLRDIDSGNTIYF
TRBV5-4 CASSQNLGQELPEQYF
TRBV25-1 CASSDGTSGGFSSYEQYF
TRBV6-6 CASTLQGTANEKLFF
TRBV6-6 CASSESAGTEAFF
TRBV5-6 CASSDRGYPLKNIQYF
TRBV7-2 CASSSGQGGANYGYTF
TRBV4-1 CASSPRTTYNEQFF
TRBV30 CATPRGGRWGYTF
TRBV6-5 CASSPGTAYNEKLFF
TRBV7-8 CASTMSGRVDEQYF
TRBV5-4 CASSPRPWTSGLKNEQFF
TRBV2 CASTKDRMKTQYF
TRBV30 CAWRTSGGETQYF
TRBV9 CASSVGSGNYYGYTF
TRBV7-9 CASSLERGMGTDTQYF
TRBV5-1 CASTLGQFPNTEAFF
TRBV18 CASSPTSGGPYEQYF
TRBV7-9 CASSLELIDRGNEKLFF